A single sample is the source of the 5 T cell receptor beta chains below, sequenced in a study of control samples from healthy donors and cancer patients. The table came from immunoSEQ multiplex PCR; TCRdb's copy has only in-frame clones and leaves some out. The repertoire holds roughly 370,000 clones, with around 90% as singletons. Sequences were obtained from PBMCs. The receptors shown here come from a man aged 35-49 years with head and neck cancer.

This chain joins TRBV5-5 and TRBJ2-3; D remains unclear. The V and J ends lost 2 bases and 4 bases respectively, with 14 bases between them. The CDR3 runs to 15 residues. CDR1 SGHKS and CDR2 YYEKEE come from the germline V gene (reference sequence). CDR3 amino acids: CASSLTPSVADTQYF. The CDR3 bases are TGTGCCAGCAGCTTAACCCCTTCCGTGGCAGATACGCAGTATTTT.

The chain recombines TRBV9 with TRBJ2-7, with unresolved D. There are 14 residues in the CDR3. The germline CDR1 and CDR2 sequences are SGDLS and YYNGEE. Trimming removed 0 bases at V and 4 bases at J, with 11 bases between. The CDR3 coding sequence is TGTGCCAGCAGCGTAGATGCGGTCCCTTACGAGCAGTACTTC. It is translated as CASSVDAVPYEQYF.

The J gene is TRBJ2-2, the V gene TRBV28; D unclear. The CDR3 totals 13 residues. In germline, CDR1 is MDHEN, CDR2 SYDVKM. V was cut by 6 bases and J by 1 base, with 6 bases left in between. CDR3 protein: CASRHRNTGELFF. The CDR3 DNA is TGTGCCAGCAGGCACAGGAACACCGGGGAGCTGTTTTTT.

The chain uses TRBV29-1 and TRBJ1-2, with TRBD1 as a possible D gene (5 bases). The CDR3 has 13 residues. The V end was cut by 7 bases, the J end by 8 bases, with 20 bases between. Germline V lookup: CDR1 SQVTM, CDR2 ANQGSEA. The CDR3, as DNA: TGCAGCGGGGGCATGGACCGAGACGGGGGCTACACCTTC. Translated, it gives CSGGMDRDGGYTF.

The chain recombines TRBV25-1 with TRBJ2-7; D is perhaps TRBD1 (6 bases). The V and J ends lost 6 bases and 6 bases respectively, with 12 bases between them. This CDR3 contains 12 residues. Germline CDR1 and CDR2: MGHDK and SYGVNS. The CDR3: CASSPGVREQYF. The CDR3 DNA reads TGTGCCAGCAGCCCAGGGGTTCGCGAGCAGTACTTC.